This T cell receptor beta chain came from a study of regulatory T cells in long-lasting Graves disease. Study-wide findings and caveats: Tissue studied was limited to peripheral blood, excluding thyroid tissue.

On this clonotype: Its antigen is not identified.

Time point of the sample: newly diagnosed GD, antithyroid drugs for less than 3 months. Preparation of the TCR library used RNA extracted from PBMCs. According to the study, TCR beta libraries were built with iRepertoire HTBI primers and CDR3-region Arm-PCR. MiXCR, run by TCRdb on the multiplex PCR reads, gives a single entry per CDR3 protein. The sample yields 400,000 to 450,000 distinct CDR3 sequences, less than 20% seen once. From germline, CDR1 is LNHDA and CDR2 SQIVND (reference sequence). V was pared by 5 bases and J by 1 base, with 2 bases of the junction left unmatched. CDR3 length: 14 amino acids. The same specimen was also included in a second study, on T cells in Graves' hyperthyroidism and ophthalmopathy. That source adds: The patients, who ranged from 18 to 65 in age, presented with newly diagnosed hyperthyroidism lasting under 2 months. Blood held most thyroid clonotypes expanded above 0.001 frequency.

Sample: peripheral blood mononuclear cells (PBMCs), taken at new diagnosis, from a patient treated with antithyroid drugs. This chain uses TRBV19 with TRBJ1-5; 7 bases agree with TRBD1. The sequence came from a woman aged 25 to 39 with Graves disease. CDR3 DNA: TGTGCCAGTAGTCAGGGGGAGAGCAATCAGCCCCAGCATTTT. Residues: CASSQGESNQPQHF.